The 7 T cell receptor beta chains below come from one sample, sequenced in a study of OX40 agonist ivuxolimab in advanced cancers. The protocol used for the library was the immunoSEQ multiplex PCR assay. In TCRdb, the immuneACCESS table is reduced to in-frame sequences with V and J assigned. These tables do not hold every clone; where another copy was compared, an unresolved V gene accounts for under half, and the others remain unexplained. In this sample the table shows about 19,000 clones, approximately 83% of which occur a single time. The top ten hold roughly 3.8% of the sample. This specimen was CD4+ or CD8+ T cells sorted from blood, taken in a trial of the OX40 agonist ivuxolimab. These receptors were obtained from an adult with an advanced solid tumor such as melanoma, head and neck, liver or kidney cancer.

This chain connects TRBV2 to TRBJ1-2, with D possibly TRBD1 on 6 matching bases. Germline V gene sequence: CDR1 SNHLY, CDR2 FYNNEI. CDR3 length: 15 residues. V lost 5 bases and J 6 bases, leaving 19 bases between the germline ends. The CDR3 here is CASSPFRTVRNGYTF. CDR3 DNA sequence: TGTGCCAGCAGTCCATTCCGGACAGTTAGGAATGGCTACACCTTC.

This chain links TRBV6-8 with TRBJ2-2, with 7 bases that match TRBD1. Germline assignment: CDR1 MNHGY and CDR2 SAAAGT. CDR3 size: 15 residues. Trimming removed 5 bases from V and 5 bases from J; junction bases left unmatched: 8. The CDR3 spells CASSHHRGRTGELFF. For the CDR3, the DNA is TGTGCCAGCAGTCATCACAGGGGTCGGACCGGGGAGCTGTTTTTT.

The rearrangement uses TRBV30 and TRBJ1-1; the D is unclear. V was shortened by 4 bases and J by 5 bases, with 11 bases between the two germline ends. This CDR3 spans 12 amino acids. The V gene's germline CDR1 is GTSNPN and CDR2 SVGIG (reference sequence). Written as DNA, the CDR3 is TGTGCCTGGACTCGGATTCGGACTGAAGCTTTCTTT. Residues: CAWTRIRTEAFF.

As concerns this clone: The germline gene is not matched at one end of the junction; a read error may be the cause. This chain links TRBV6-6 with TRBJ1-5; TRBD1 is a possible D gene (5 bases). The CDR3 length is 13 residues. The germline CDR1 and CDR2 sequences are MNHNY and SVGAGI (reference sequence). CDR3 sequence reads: CASSYSTAAPGPF. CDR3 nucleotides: TGTGCCAGCAGTTACTCGACAGCCGCGCCGGGCCCATTT.

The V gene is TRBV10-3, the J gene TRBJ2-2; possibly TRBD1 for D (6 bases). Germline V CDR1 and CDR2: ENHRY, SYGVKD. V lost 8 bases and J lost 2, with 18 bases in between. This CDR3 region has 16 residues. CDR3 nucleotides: TGTGCCATCTCCCCCCAGGGGACCACAAACACCGGGGAGCTGTTTTTT. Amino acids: CAISPQGTTNTGELFF.

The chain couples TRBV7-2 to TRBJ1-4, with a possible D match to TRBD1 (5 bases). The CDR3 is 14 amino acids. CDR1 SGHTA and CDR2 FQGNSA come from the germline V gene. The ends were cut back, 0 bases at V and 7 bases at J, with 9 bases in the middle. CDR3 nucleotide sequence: TGTGCCAGCAGCTTAGCGGGGGGGGTTGAAAAACTGTTTTTT. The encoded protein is CASSLAGGVEKLFF.

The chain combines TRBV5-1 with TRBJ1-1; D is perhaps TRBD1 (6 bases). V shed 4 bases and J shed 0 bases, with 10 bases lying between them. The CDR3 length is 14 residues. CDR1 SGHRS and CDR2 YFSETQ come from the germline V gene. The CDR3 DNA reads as TGCGCCAGCAGCGACGGACAGATGAACACTGAAGCTTTCTTT. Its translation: CASSDGQMNTEAFF.